These 5 T cell receptor beta chains came from one sample sequenced in a study of tumor and adjacent non-tumor tissue in lung cancer. The template was RNA from unsorted bulk tissue. Distant lung tissue was collected more than 3 cm away from the tumor edge. The library came from three nested PCR rounds adapted from ARM-PCR protocols. TCRdb redid the calling of the multiplex PCR reads with MiXCR, one entry per CDR3 protein. The sample consists of 40,000 to 50,000 distinct CDR3 sequences, about 68% of them appearing once. The sequenced sample was distant non-tumor lung tissue. Receptor source: a woman aged 65 to 85 with non-small cell lung cancer.

As concerns this clonotype: The junction shows a germline mismatch at one end, possibly a read error. The chain employs TRBV28 and TRBJ2-1; 15 nucleotides agree with TRBD2. The CDR3 covers 18 residues. Germline V gene sequence: CDR1 MDHEN, CDR2 SYDVKM. CDR3 protein: CDSSRNGLAGGPLNEQFF. CDR3 DNA: TGTGACAGCAGTCGAAATGGACTAGCGGGAGGGCCTCTTAATGAGCAGTTCTTC.

This clonotype occurred once. A read error may be the cause here, since a much bigger clone is one base away. The rearrangement links TRBV28 to TRBJ1-4, with D possibly matching TRBD1 (6 bases). This CDR3 is 14 amino acids long. Germline V CDR1 and CDR2: MDHEN, SYDVKM. This CDR3 reads CASNKYRANGKLFF. In nucleotides, the CDR3 is TGTGCCAGCAACAAGTACAGGGCTAATGGAAAACTGTTTTTT.

The chain couples TRBV24-1 to TRBJ2-5; TRBD2 matches 7 bases. The CDR3 contains 16 residues. Trimming cost V 2 bases and J 5 bases; bases outside gene matches: 10. Germline V CDR1 and CDR2: KGHDR, SFDVKD. As DNA, the CDR3 is TGTGCCACCAGTGATTATTCTAGCGGAACACATGAGACCCAGTACTTC. Its translation is CATSDYSSGTHETQYF.

This sequence joins TRBV6-5 and TRBJ1-2, with D possibly TRBD1 on 6 matching bases. This CDR3 has 15 residues. CDR1 is MNHEY and CDR2 is SVGAGI in the germline V gene. Trimming took 4 bases from V and 3 from J, leaving 15 bases between them. CDR3 DNA sequence: TGTGCCAGCAGTTTCTTCTCGGGACATGACTATGGCTACACCTTC. Its translation is CASSFFSGHDYGYTF.

For this clonotype: This may be a read error: a much more frequent sequence differs by one nucleotide. The rearrangement joins TRBV12-3 or TRBV12-4 to TRBJ2-5; D is uncertain. This CDR3 contains 13 residues. CDR3 DNA sequence: TGTGCCAGCGGGCGTGGCTTTCAAGAGGCCCAGTACTTC. It yields the protein CASGRGFQEAQYF.